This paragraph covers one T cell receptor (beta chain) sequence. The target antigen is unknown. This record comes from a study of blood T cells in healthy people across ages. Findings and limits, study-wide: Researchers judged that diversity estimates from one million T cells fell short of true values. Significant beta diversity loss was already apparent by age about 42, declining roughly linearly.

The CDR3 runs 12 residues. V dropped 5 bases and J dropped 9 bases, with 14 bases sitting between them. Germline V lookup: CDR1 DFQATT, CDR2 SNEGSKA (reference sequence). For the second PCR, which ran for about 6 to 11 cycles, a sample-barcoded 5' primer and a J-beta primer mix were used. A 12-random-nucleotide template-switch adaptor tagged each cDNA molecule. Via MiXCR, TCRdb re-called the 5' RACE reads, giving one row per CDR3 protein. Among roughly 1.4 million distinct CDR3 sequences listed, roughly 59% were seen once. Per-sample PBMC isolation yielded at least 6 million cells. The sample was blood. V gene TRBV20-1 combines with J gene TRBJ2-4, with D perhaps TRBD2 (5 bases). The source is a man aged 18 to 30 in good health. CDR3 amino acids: CSAPRARGIQYF. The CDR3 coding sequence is TGCAGTGCTCCGCGGGCCCGGGGCATTCAGTACTTC.